The 4 T cell receptor beta chains below all came from one sample that was sequenced in a study of blood T cell repertoires in COVID-19. Using immunoSEQ multiplex PCR, the repertoire was profiled, and TCRdb retains in-frame clones only, with some absent. Seen here are tens of thousands of clones, just over 85% observed once, and the top ten hold 1.3%. The source material was peripheral blood. These TCRs come from a woman over 75 with acute or convalescent COVID-19.

CDR3 nucleotide sequence: TGTGCCAGCAGCAAATACCCCCAGGGGGCGCCCTATGGCTACACCTTC. As protein: CASSKYPQGAPYGYTF. The chain combines TRBV21-1 with TRBJ1-2; no check of the table's D call, TRBD1, against the DNA was made. TRBV21-1 is a pseudogene locus. The CDR3 has 16 residues.

The gene calls are TRBV10-3 and TRBJ1-1; D gene uncertain. Germline values: CDR1 ENHRY, CDR2 SYGVKD. V was cut by 6 bases and J by 1 base, with 6 bases left in between. The CDR3 contains 12 residues. The CDR3 DNA sequence: TGTGCCATCAGGGGAGCGAACACTGAAGCTTTCTTT. Translating it yields CAIRGANTEAFF.

The chain is built from TRBV19 and TRBJ2-6, with a possible D match to TRBD2 (5 bases). CDR1 and CDR2 (germline): LNHDA, SQIVND (reference sequence). There are 16 residues in the CDR3. V shed 10 bases and J shed 0 bases, with 16 bases lying between them. The CDR3 region is CATGRAANSGANVLTF. CDR3 nucleotide sequence: TGTGCCACTGGGCGGGCGGCGAACTCTGGGGCCAACGTCCTGACTTTC.

The chain recombines TRBV12-5 with TRBJ1-2; D perhaps matches TRBD1 (6 bases). Trimming took off 4 bases at V and 9 bases at J, with 30 bases between the two ends. This CDR3 spans 18 amino acids. Germline V CDR1 and CDR2: LGHNT, FRNRAP. CDR3 sequence (DNA): TGTGCTAGTGGTTCCGGACAGTACGGGAAGAGATATCCATCTCGCTACACCTTC. Its translation: CASGSGQYGKRYPSRYTF.